This entry lists 17 T cell receptor beta chains sequenced from one sample in a study of CXCR3-negative and CXCR3-positive naive CD8 T cells. Study conclusions and caveats: CXCR3-expressing naive cells carried TRB CDR3s more hydrophobic than those of CXCR3-negative naive cells.

These TCRs are of unknown antigen specificity. The libraries of TRB cDNA were constructed through 5' RACE using UMI labels. Reanalyzing the 5' RACE reads, TCRdb keeps one entry per CDR3 protein, without DNA. Recorded here are some 130,000 distinct CDR3 sequences; the top ten clones represent 0.59%. The sample comprised naive CXCR3+ CD8+ T cells from blood. Stated subset: CD45RO-CCR7+CD27+CD95- naive CD8+ T cells expressing CXCR3 (TNR3+). These receptors were collected from a human donor in good health. Some clones in this sample may be carry-over from other donors' samples.

The chain combines TRBV4-1 with TRBJ2-1; the D call of TRBD1 rests on TCRdb alone, since no DNA is present to check it. The CDR3 is 13 amino acids. CDR1 is MGHRA and CDR2 is YSYEKL in the germline V gene. The CDR3 protein is CASSHDRGWEQFF.

This sequence joins TRBV11-1 and TRBJ2-1; checking the TCRdb D call of TRBD2 is not possible without DNA. The germline V gene encodes CDR1 SGHAT and CDR2 FQDESV (reference sequence). The CDR3 is 15 residues long. CDR3: CASSFGLATYNEQFF.

The chain links TRBV20-1 to TRBJ2-1; TCRdb's D gene call, TRBD2, goes unchecked for lack of DNA. The length of the CDR3 is 14 residues. Germline V gene sequence: CDR1 DFQATT, CDR2 SNEGSKA (reference sequence). The CDR3 sequence is CSAPLAGGANEQFF.

The chain has TRBV6-2 or TRBV6-3 and TRBJ1-1. CDR1 is MNHEY, CDR2 SVGEGT, per germline. The CDR3 loop spans 17 amino acids. Here the CDR3 reads CASSSTGFGFGWTEAFF.

The V call is TRBV10-1, the J call TRBJ2-2; TCRdb designates TRBD2, a call that cannot be tested without DNA. CDR3 length equals 11 residues. Germline CDR1 WNHNN, CDR2 SYGVQD (reference sequence). CDR3 protein: CASRGHGELFF.

This chain connects TRBV4-3 to TRBJ2-5; no DNA is available, so the TRBD1 call from TCRdb remains unchecked. This CDR3 comprises 17 residues. CDR1 LGHNA and CDR2 YSLEER come from the germline V gene. The CDR3 spells CASSQAPGGVLGETQYF.

This chain links TRBV27 with TRBJ1-1. Germline lookup yields CDR1 MNHEY and CDR2 SMNVEV (reference sequence). The CDR3 totals 13 residues. The CDR3 here is CASSLSGSTEAFF.

The V gene is TRBV2, the J gene TRBJ2-7; TCRdb reports TRBD2, a call that lacks DNA to check it against. The CDR3 is 15 residues long. The V gene's germline CDR1 is SNHLY and CDR2 FYNNEI. This CDR3 reads CASSTGLAGSYEQYF. The full variable domain, with the rest looked up from reference TRBV2 and TRBJ2-7, is EPEVTQTPSHQVTQMGQEVILRCVPISNHLYFYWYRQILGQKVEFLVSFYNNEISEKSEIFDDQFSVERPDGSNFTLKIRSTKLEDSAMYFCASSTGLAGSYEQYFGPGTRLTVT.

The chain is built from TRBV18 and TRBJ2-7; absent DNA, TCRdb's TRBD2 call cannot be checked. Germline-derived CDR1 and CDR2 are KGHSH and LQKENI. The CDR3 sequence is 15 residues long. CDR3 in amino acids: CASSPDRSYSYEQYF.

The chain links TRBV2 to TRBJ2-3. Germline CDR1 is SNHLY and CDR2 is FYNNEI. CDR3 length: 11 amino acids. CDR3 in amino acids: CASSEIDTQYF.

The chain recombines TRBV20-1 with TRBJ1-2. The germline CDR1 and CDR2 sequences are DFQATT and SNEGSKA (reference sequence). This CDR3 is 17 amino acids long. The CDR3: CSARGFGQGPSNYGYTF.

This chain joins TRBV19 and TRBJ2-1. The germline gives CDR1 LNHDA, CDR2 SQIVND (reference sequence). The length of the CDR3 is 14 residues. CDR3 protein: CASSSGNSYNEQFF.

The chain carries TRBV11-2 and TRBJ2-1; TCRdb's D call, TRBD1, is unchecked because there is no DNA. The CDR3 runs to 17 residues. From germline, CDR1 is SGHAT and CDR2 FQNNGV. CDR3 residues: CASSLGTGAVLYNEQFF.

This chain uses TRBV27 with TRBJ1-6; no DNA is available, so the TRBD1 call from TCRdb remains unchecked. The CDR3 covers 12 residues. The germline V gene encodes CDR1 MNHEY and CDR2 SMNVEV (reference sequence). CDR3 protein: CASSPGNSPLHF.

The V and J genes are TRBV7-8 and TRBJ2-7. Germline V gene data show CDR1 as SGHVS and CDR2 as FQNEAQ. The CDR3 covers 13 residues. Here the CDR3 reads CASSLWGSDEQYF.

This rearrangement joins TRBV5-1 to TRBJ2-1; absent DNA, TCRdb's TRBD1 call cannot be checked. CDR3 length: 16 residues. Germline CDR1 SGHRS, CDR2 YFSETQ. CDR3 amino acids: CASRHERDTGVWEQFF.

The chain has TRBV29-1 and TRBJ2-1; absent DNA, TCRdb's TRBD1 call cannot be checked. Per the germline V gene, CDR1 is SQVTM and CDR2 is ANQGSEA. This CDR3 comprises 14 residues. The CDR3: CSGGREDSDNEQFF.